This passage covers 2 T cell receptor beta chains from one sample sequenced in a study of CD8 T cells in ankylosing spondylitis. TCRdb passed the 5' RACE reads through MiXCR, listing each CDR3 protein once. The sample yields 200,000 to 250,000 distinct CDR3 sequences, 10% to 13% seen once. Source material: blood, either unsorted or a sorted T cell fraction (not recorded which). The receptors stem from a male donor with ankylosing spondylitis or in good health (not recorded which).

Regarding this clonotype: With a much larger clone just one base away, this may be a read error. The chain has TRBV5-1 and TRBJ1-2; 7 bases line up with TRBD1. This CDR3 has 15 residues. The V gene's germline CDR1 is SGHRS and CDR2 YFSETQ. The CDR3 nucleotides read TGCGCCAGCAGCTTGCTTACAGGGGAGGACTATGGCGACACCTTC. This translates into CASSLLTGEDYGDTF.

This clonotype was seen only a few times. This rearrangement joins TRBV29-1 to TRBJ2-5; D is tentatively TRBD1 or TRBD2 (6 bases each). The CDR3 spans 11 residues. CDR1 SQVTM and CDR2 ANQGSEA come from the germline V gene. V was pared by 7 bases and J by 11 bases, with 17 bases between. This CDR3 is CSALHGGGQYF. As DNA, the CDR3 is TGCAGCGCTCTTCACGGGGGCGGACAGTACTTC.